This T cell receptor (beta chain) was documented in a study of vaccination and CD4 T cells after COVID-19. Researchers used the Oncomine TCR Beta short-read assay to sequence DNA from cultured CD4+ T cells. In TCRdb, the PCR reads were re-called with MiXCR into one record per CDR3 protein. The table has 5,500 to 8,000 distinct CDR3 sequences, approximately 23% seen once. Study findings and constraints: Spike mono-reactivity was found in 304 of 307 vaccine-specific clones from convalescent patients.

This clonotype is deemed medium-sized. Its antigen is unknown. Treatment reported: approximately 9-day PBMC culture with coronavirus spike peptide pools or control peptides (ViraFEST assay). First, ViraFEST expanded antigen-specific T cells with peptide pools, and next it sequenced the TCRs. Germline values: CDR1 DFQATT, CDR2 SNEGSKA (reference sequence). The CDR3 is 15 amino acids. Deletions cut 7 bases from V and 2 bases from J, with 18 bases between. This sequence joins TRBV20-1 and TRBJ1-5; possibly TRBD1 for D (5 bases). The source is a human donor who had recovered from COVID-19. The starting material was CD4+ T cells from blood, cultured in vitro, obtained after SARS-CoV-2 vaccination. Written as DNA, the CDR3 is TGCAGTGTCCCGGGGGGGGAGGTGGGCAATCAGCCCCAGCATTTT. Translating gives CSVPGGEVGNQPQHF.